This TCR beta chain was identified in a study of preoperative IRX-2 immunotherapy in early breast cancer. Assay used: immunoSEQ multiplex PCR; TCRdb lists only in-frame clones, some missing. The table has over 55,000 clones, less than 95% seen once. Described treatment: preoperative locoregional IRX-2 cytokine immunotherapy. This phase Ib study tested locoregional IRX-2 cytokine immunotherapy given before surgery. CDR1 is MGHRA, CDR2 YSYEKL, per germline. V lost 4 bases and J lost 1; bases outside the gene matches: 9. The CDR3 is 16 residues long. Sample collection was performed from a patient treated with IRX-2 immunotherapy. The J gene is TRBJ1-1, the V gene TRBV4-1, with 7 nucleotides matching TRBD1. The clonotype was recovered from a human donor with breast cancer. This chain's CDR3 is CASSPPWTGSNTEAFF. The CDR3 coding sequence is TGCGCCAGCAGCCCCCCCTGGACAGGCTCGAACACTGAAGCTTTCTTT.